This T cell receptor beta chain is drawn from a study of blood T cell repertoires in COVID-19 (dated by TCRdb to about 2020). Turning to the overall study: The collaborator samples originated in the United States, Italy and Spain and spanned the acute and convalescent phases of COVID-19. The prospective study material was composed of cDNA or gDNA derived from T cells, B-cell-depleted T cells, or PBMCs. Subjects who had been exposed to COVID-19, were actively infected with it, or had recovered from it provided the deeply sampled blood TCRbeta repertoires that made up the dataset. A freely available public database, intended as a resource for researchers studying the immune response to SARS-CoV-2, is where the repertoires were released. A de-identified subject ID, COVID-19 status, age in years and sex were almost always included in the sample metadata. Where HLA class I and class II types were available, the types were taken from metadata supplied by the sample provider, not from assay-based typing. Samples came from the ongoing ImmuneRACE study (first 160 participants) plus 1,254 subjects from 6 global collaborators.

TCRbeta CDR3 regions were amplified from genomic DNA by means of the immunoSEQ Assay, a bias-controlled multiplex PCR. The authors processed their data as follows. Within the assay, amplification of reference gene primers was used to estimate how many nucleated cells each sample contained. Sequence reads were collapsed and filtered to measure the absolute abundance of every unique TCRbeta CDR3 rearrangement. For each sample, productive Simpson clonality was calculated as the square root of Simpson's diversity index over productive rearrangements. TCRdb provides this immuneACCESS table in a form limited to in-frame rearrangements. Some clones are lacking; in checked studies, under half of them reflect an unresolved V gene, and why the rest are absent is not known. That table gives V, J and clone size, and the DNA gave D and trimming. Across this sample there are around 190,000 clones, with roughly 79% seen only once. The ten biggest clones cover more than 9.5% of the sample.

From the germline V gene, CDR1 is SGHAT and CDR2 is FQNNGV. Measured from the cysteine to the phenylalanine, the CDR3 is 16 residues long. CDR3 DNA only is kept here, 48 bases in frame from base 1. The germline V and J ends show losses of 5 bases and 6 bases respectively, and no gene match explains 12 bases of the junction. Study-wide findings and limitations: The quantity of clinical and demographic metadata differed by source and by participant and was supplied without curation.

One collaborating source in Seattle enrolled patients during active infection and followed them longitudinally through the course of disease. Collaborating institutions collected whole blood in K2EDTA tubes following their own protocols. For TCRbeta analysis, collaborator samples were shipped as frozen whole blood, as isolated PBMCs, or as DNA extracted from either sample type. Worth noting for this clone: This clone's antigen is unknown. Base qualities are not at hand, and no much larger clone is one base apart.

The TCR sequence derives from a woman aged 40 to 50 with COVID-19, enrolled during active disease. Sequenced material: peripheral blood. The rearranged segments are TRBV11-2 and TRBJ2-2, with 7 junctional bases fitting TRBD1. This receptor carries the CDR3 CASSRTGVSLAGELFF. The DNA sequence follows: TGTGCCAGCAGCCGAACAGGGGTGTCGCTCGCCGGGGAGCTGTTTTTT.